A single sample is the source of the 12 T cell receptor beta chains below, sequenced in a study of early T cells in non-severe SARS-CoV-2 infection. TCRdb passed the 5' RACE reads through MiXCR, listing each CDR3 protein once. The data contain approximately 110,000 distinct CDR3 sequences, about 15% of them seen just once; the ten biggest clones take up 20% to 25%. The source material was whole blood. These TCRs come from an adult who was a healthcare worker with PCR-confirmed SARS-CoV-2 infection or an uninfected control (not recorded which).

This clonotype has a handful of counts. The chain links TRBV7-9 to TRBJ2-1; TRBD1 matches at 9 bases. The CDR3 extends over 17 amino acids. The V and J ends lost 5 bases and 2 bases, in that order; junction bases with no gene match: 10. CDR1 and CDR2 (germline): SEHNR, FQNEAQ (reference sequence). This chain's CDR3 is CASSMTGGLLPYNEQFF. The CDR3 DNA sequence: TGTGCCAGCAGCATGACAGGGGGGTTGCTTCCCTACAATGAGCAGTTCTTC.

The rearrangement joins TRBV13 to TRBJ1-1; 11 bases are a match to TRBD1. J was trimmed by 3 bases and V by 5 bases; bases with no gene match: 5. This CDR3 contains 15 residues. Germline-derived CDR1 and CDR2 are PRHDT and FYEKMQ (reference sequence). The CDR3 loop is CASSPGTGGYTEAFF. The DNA of the CDR3 is TGTGCCAGCAGCCCGGGGACAGGGGGTTACACTGAAGCTTTCTTT.

This clonotype was recorded at least ten times. The chain combines TRBV4-1 with TRBJ2-6; 8 nucleotides agree with TRBD1. This CDR3 comprises 16 residues. Trimming at V came to 2 bases and at J to 4 bases, leaving 4 bases not matched to a gene. CDR1 and CDR2 (germline): MGHRA, YSYEKL. The CDR3, as DNA: TGCGCCAGCAGCCAACAGGGACAGGCAGGGGCCAACGTCCTGACTTTC. Translated: CASSQQGQAGANVLTF.

This clonotype occurred a few times. V gene TRBV2 combines with J gene TRBJ1-2; possibly TRBD1 for D (6 bases). Germline V CDR1 and CDR2: SNHLY, FYNNEI. V lost 4 bases to trimming and J lost 2 bases, with 23 bases between them. This CDR3 contains 18 residues. CDR3 coding DNA: TGTGCCAGCAGTGGCGGGCGGGGGCGCGGTGGAGGAAACTATGGCTACACCTTC. It specifies CASSGGRGRGGGNYGYTF.

This clonotype has a handful of counts. This sequence joins TRBV14 and TRBJ2-2, with D perhaps given as TRBD1 or TRBD2 (6 bases each). V was pared by 1 base and J by 0 bases, with 9 bases between. This CDR3 has 16 residues. Germline V gene sequence: CDR1 SGHDN, CDR2 FVKESK. The CDR3 sequence: CASSQVGGTNTGELFF. Written as DNA, the CDR3 is TGTGCCAGCAGCCAAGTAGGGGGGACGAACACCGGGGAGCTGTTTTTT.

This clonotype turned up a few times. This chain uses TRBV7-2 with TRBJ2-5; D remains ambiguous. The CDR3 sequence is 14 residues long. The germline V gene encodes CDR1 SGHTA and CDR2 FQGNSA. V was shortened by 2 bases and J by 3 bases, with 10 bases between the two germline ends. CDR3: CASSLRSYEETQYF. The CDR3 bases are TGTGCCAGCAGCTTAAGGTCTTATGAAGAGACCCAGTACTTC.

V gene TRBV12-5 combines with J gene TRBJ2-3; D may be TRBD1 or TRBD2 (5 bases each). CDR1 and CDR2 (germline): LGHNT, FRNRAP. With 5 bases removed from V and 6 bases from J, the gap between germline ends came to 15 bases. The CDR3 consists of 14 residues. This chain's CDR3 is CASGPGPPGDTQYF. In nucleotides, the CDR3 is TGTGCTAGTGGTCCGGGACCCCCTGGGGATACGCAGTATTTT.

This clonotype was detected only a few times. The chain combines TRBV6-6 with TRBJ2-3; D possibly uses TRBD1 or TRBD2 (6 bases each). The germline CDR1 and CDR2 sequences are MNHNY and SVGAGI (reference sequence). The CDR3 has 16 residues. Trimming cost V 2 bases and J 0 bases, with 12 bases left between them. The CDR3 sequence is CASSYGRGLSTDTQYF. The CDR3 nucleotides read TGTGCCAGCAGTTACGGCCGGGGGCTTAGCACAGATACGCAGTATTTT.

The V call is TRBV20-1, the J call TRBJ1-6; TRBD1 agrees at 9 bases. Germline values: CDR1 DFQATT, CDR2 SNEGSKA (reference sequence). V dropped 6 bases and J dropped 9; count of bases not matched to a gene: 9. The CDR3 contains 14 residues. The chain's CDR3 is CSALPGQGTSPLHF. The CDR3 bases are TGCAGTGCCCTTCCGGGACAGGGTACTTCACCCCTCCACTTT.

The rearrangement joins TRBV19 to TRBJ1-2; D gene ambiguous. Germline V gene data show CDR1 as LNHDA and CDR2 as SQIVND (reference sequence). With 6 bases removed from V and 7 bases from J, the gap between germline ends came to 18 bases. The CDR3 sequence is 14 residues long. The CDR3 DNA is TGTGCCAGTAGCCCTCTGGCCGGCCGACGTGGCTACACCTTC. It is translated as CASSPLAGRRGYTF.

The rearrangement links TRBV7-8 to TRBJ1-5; TRBD1 matches 9 bases. Germline V gene sequence: CDR1 SGHVS, CDR2 FQNEAQ. The CDR3 length is 13 residues. The ends lost 4 bases at V and 7 bases at J; junction bases unmatched: 2. CDR3 residues: CASSWDRAQPQHF. Written as DNA, the CDR3 is TGTGCCAGCAGCTGGGACAGGGCCCAGCCCCAGCATTTT.

The chain has TRBV4-1 and TRBJ2-1; no definite D call. Trimming shortened V by 0 bases and J by 0 bases, and 12 bases separated the two germline ends. The CDR3 sequence is 17 residues long. Germline CDR1 and CDR2: MGHRA and YSYEKL. The DNA of the CDR3 is TGCGCCAGCAGCCAAGAGTCTACAGCCTACTCCTACAATGAGCAGTTCTTC. It yields the protein CASSQESTAYSYNEQFF.